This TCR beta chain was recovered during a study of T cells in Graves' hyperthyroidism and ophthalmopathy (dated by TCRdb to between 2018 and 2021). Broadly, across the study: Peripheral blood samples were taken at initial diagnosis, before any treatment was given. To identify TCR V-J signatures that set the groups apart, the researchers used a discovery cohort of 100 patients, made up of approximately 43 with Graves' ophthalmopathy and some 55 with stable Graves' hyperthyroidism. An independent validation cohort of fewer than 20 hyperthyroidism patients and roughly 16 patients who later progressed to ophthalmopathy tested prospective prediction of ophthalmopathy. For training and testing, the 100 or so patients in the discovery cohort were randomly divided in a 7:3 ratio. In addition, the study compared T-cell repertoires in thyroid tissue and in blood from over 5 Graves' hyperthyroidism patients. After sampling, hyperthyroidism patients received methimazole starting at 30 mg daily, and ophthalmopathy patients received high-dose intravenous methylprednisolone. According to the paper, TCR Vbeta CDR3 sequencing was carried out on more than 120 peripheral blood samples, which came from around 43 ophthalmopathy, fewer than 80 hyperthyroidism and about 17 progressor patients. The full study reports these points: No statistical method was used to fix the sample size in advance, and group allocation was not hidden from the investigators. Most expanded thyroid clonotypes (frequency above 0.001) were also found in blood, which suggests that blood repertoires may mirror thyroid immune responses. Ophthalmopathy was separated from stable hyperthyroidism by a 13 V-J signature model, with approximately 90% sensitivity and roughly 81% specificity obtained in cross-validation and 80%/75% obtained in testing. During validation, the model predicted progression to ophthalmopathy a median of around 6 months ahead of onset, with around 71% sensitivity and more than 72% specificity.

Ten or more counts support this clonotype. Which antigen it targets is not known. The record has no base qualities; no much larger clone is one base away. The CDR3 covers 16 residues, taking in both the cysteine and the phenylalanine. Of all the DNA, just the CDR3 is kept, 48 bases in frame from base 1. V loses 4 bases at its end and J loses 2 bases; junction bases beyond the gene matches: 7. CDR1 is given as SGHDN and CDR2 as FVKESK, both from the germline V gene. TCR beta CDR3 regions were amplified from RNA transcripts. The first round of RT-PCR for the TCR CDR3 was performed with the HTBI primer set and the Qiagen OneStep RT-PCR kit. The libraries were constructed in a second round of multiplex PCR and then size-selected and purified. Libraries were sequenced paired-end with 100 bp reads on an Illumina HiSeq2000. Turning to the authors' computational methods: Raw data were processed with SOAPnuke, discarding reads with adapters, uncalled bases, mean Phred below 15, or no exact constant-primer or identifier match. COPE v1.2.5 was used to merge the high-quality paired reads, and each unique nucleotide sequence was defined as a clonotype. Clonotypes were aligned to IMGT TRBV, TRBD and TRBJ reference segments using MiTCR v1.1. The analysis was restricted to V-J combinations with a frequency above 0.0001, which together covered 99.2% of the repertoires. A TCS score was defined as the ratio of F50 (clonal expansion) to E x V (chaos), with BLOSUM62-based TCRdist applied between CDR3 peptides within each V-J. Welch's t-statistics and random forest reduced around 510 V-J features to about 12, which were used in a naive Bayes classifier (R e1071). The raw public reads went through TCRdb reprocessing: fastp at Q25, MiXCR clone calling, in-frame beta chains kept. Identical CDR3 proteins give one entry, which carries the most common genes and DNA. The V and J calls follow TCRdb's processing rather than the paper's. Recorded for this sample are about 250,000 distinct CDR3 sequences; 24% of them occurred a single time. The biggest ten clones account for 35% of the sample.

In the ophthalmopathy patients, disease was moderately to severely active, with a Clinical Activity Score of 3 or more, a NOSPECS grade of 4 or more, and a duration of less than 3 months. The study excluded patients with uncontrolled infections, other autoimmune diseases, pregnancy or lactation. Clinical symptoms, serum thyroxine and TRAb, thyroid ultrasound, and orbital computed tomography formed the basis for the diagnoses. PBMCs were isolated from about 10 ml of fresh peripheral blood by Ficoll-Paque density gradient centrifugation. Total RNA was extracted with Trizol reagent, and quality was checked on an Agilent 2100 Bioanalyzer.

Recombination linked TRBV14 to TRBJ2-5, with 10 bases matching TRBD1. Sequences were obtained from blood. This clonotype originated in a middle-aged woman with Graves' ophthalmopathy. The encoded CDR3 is CASSLFRDRGQETQYF. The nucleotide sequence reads TGTGCCAGCAGCCTATTTCGGGACAGGGGTCAAGAGACCCAGTACTTC.